The following is a TCR beta chain sequence with its context. The data were obtained in a study of T cell responses to AZD1222 COVID-19 vaccine. Assay used: immunoSEQ multiplex PCR; TCRdb lists only in-frame clones, some missing. The data hold some 120,000 clones, with 75% to 95% observed a single time. The ends lost 2 bases at V and 4 bases at J; junction bases unmatched: 1. This CDR3 spans 13 amino acids. Germline assignment: CDR1 MGHRA and CDR2 YSYEKL. The receptor was isolated from an adult in good health. The genes are TRBV4-1 and TRBJ1-2, with 7 bases aligning to TRBD1. The specimen was peripheral blood, collected on day 0 of AZD1222 vaccination. The CDR3 is CASSQWDSYGYTF. CDR3 nucleotide sequence: TGCGCCAGCAGCCAATGGGACAGCTATGGCTACACCTTC.